The entry that follows covers one T cell receptor (beta chain) sequence. Its antigen remains unidentified. A junction end diverges from the germline sequence, so it may reflect a read error. One entry per CDR3 protein results from TCRdb running MiXCR on the PCR reads. The sample yields approximately 500,000 distinct CDR3 sequences, around 23% seen once. The data derive from a study of molecular identifiers for immune sequencing clone quantification. Study-level results: Clones that exceeded 20 RNA copies held over 98% of effector molecules, yet under 1% in naive cells. A single cell's spiked Jurkat TCR RNA was reportedly detectable among more than 950,000 naive cells.

Germline values: CDR1 MNHNY, CDR2 SVGAGI (reference sequence). This CDR3 has 19 residues. Sequencing libraries of naive CD8 cells derived from roughly 20,000 to 1,000,000 sorted cells with 10%, 30% or 50% RNA. The sequencing sample was made of naive CD8+ T cells from blood, with Jurkat cell RNA spiked in. The subset here: FACS-sorted CD8+CD4-CCR7+CD45RA+ naive T cells. The V call is TRBV6-6, the J call TRBJ2-7; 10 bases are a match to TRBD1. The clonotype comes from a human donor in good health. Some libraries in this study had Jurkat cell RNA spiked in. The CDR3 sequence: CASSYPLTGGWVGGYGQYF. DNA for the CDR3: TGTGCCAGCAGTTATCCCCTGACAGGGGGCTGGGTTGGCGGCTACGGGCAGTACTTC.